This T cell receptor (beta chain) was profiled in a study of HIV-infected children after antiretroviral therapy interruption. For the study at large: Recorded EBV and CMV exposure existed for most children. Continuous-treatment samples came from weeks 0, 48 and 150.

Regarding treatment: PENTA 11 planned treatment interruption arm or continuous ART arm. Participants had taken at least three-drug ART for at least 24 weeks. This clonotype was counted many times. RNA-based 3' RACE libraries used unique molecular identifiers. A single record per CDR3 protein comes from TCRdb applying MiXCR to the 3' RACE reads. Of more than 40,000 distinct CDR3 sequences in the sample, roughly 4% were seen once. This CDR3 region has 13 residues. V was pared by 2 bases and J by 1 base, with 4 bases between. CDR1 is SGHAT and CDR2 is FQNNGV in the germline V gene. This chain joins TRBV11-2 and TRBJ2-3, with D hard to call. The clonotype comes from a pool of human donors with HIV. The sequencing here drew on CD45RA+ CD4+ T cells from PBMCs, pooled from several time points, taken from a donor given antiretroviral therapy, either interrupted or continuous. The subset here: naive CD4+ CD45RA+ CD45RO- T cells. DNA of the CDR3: TGTGCCAGCAGCTTACCCCGCACAGATACGCAGTATTTT. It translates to CASSLPRTDTQYF.